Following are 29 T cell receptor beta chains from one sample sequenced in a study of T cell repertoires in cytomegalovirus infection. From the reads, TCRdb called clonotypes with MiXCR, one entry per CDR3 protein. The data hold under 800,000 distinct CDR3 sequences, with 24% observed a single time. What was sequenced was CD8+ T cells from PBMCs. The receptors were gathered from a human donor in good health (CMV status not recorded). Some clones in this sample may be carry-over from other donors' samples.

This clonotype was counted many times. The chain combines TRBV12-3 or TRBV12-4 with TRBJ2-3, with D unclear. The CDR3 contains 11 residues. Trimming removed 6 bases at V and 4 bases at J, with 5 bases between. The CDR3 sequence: CASSLSDTQYF. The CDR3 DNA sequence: TGTGCCAGCAGCTTGTCAGATACGCAGTATTTT.

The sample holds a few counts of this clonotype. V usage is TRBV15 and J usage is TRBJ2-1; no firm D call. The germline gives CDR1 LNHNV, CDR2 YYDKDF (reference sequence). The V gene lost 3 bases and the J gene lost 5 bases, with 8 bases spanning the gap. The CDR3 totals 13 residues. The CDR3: CATSSRADNEQFF. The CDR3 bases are TGTGCCACCAGCAGTAGGGCAGACAATGAGCAGTTCTTC.

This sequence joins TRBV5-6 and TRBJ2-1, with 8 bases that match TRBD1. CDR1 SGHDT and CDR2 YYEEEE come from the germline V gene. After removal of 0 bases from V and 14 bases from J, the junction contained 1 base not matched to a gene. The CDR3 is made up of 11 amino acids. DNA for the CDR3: TGTGCCAGCAGCTTGGGACAGGGGAAGTTCTTC. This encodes CASSLGQGKFF.

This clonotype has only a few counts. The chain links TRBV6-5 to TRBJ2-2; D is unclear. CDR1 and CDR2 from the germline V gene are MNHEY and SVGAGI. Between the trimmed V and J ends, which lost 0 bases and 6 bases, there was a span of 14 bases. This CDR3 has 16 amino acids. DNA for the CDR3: TGTGCCAGCAGTTACTCGTCAGGCCCTATGGCCGGGGAGCTGTTTTTT. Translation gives CASSYSSGPMAGELFF.

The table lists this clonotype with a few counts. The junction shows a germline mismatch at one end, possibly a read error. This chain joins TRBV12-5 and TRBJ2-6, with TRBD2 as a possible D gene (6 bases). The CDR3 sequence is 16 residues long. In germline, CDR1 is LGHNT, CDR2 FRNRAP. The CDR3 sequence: CASGFFPGTGANALTF. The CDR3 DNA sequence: TGTGCTAGTGGTTTCTTCCCGGGGACTGGGGCCAACGCCCTGACTTTC.

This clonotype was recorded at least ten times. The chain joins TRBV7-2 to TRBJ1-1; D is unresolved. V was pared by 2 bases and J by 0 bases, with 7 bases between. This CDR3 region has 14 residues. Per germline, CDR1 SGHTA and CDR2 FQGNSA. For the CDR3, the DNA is TGTGCCAGCAGCTTACAGATCATGAACACTGAAGCTTTCTTT. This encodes CASSLQIMNTEAFF.

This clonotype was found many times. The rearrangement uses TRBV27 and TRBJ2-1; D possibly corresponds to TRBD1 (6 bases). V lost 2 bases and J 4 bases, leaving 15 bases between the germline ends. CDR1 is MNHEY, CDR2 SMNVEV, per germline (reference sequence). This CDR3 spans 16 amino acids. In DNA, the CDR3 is TGTGCCAGCAGTTTACTCCCGACAGGCTATTACAATGAGCAGTTCTTC. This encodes CASSLLPTGYYNEQFF.

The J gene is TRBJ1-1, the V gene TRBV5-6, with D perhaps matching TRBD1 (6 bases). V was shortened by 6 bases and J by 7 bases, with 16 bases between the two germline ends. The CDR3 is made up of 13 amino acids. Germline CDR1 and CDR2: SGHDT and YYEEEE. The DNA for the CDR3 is TGTGCCAGCACTCCGCCGGGGGCTCTTGAAGCTTTCTTT. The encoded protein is CASTPPGALEAFF. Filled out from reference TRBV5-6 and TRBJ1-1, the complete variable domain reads DAGVTQSPTHLIKTRGQQVTLRCSPKSGHDTVSWYQQALGQGPQFIFQYYEEEERQRGNFPDRFSGHQFPNYSSELNVNALLLGDSALYLCASTPPGALEAFFGQGTRLTVV.

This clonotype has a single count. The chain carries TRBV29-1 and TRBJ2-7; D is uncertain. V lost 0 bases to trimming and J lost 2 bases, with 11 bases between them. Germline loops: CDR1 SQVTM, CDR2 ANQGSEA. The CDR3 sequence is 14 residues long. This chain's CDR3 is CSVEDPERPYEQYF. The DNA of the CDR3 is TGCAGCGTTGAAGATCCTGAGAGACCCTACGAGCAGTACTTC.

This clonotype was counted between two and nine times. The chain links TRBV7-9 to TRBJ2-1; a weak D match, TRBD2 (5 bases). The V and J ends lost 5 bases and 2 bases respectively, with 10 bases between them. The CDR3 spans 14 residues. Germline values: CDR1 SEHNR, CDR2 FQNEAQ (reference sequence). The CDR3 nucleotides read TGTGCCAGCAGCCAGGACTCTCCCTACAATGAGCAGTTCTTC. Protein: CASSQDSPYNEQFF.

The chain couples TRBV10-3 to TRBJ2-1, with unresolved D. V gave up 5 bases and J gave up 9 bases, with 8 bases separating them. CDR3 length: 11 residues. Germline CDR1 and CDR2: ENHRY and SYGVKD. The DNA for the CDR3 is TGTGCCATCAGTAGGGCCGGTGAGCAGTTCTTC. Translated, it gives CAISRAGEQFF.

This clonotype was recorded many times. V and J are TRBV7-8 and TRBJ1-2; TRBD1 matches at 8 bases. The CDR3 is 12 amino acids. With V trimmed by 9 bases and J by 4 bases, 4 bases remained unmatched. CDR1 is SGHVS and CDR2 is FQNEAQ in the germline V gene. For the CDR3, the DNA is TGTGCCAGTACAGGGGGAAGCTATGGCTACACCTTC. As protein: CASTGGSYGYTF.

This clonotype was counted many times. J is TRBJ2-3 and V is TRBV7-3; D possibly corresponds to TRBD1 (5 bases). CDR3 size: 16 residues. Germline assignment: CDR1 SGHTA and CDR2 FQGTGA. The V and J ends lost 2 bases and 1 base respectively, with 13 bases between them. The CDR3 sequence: CASSLGSAGRTDTQYF. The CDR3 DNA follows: TGTGCCAGCAGCTTAGGATCAGCAGGGCGCACAGATACGCAGTATTTT.

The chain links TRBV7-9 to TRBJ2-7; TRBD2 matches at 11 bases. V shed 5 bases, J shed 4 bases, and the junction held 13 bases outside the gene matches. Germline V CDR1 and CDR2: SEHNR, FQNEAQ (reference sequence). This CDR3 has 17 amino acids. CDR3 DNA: TGTGCCAGCAGCCTAGGGACTAGCGGCTACGCCTTTTACGAGCAGTACTTC. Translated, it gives CASSLGTSGYAFYEQYF. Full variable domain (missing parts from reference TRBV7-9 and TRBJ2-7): DTGVSQNPRHKITKRGQNVTFRCDPISEHNRLYWYRQTLGQGPEFLTYFQNEAQLEKSRLLSDRFSAERPKGSFSTLEIQRTEQGDSAMYLCASSLGTSGYAFYEQYFGPGTRLTVT.

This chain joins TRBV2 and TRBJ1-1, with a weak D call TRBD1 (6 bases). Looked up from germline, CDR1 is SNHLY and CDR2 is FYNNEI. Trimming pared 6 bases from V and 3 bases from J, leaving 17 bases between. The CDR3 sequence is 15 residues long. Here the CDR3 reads CASSGGGGQDTEAFF. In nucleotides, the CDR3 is TGTGCCAGCAGCGGGGGGGGGGGGCAGGACACTGAAGCTTTCTTT. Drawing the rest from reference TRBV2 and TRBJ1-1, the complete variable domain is EPEVTQTPSHQVTQMGQEVILRCVPISNHLYFYWYRQILGQKVEFLVSFYNNEISEKSEIFDDQFSVERPDGSNFTLKIRSTKLEDSAMYFCASSGGGGQDTEAFFGQGTRLTVV.

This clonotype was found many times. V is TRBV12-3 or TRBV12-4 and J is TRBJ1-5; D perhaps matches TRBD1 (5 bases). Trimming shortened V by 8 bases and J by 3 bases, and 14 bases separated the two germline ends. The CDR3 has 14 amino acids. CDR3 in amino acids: CASRGESTNQPQHF. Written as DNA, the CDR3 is TGTGCCAGCCGGGGCGAAAGTACCAATCAGCCCCAGCATTTT.

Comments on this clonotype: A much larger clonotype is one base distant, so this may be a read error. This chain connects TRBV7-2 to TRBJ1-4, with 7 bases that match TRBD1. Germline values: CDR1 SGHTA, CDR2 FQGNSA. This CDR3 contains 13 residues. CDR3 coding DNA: TGTGCCAGCAGCTTAAACAGGGGTGAAAAACTGTCTTTT. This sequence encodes CASSLNRGEKLSF.

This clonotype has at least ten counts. The chain's CDR3 is CATRLAPLNEQFF. CDR3 coding DNA: TGTGCCACAAGACTAGCTCCTCTCAATGAGCAGTTCTTC. This chain joins TRBV27 and TRBJ2-1; TRBD2 agrees at 7 bases. The J segment lost 6 bases and the V segment lost 10 bases, leaving 9 bases of the junction unmatched. This CDR3 has 13 amino acids. CDR1 MNHEY and CDR2 SMNVEV come from the germline V gene (reference sequence).

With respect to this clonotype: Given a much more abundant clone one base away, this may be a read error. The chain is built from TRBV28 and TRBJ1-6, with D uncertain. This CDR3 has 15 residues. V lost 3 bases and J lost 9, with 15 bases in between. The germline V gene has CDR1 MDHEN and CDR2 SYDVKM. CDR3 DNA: TGTGCCAGCAGTTTGAGTAAGGGAGAAGGTTCACCCCTCCACTTT. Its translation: CASSLSKGEGSPLHF.

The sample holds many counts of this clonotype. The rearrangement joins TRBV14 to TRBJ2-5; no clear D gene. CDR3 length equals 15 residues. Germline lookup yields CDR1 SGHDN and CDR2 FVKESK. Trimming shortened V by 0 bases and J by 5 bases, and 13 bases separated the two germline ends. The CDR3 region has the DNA TGTGCCAGCAGCCAAGAGAGTCGGCTGCGGGAGACCCAGTACTTC. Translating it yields CASSQESRLRETQYF.

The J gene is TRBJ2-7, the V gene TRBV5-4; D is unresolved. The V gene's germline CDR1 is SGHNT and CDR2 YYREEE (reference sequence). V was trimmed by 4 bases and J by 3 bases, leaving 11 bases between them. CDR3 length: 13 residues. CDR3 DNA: TGTGCCAGCAGCCCCGGATCAGGCTACGAGCAGTACTTC. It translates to CASSPGSGYEQYF. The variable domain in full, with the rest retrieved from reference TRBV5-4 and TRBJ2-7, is ETGVTQSPTHLIKTRGQQVTLRCSSQSGHNTVSWYQQALGQGPQFIFQYYREEENGRGNFPPRFSGLQFPNYSSELNVNALELDDSALYLCASSPGSGYEQYFGPGTRLTVT.

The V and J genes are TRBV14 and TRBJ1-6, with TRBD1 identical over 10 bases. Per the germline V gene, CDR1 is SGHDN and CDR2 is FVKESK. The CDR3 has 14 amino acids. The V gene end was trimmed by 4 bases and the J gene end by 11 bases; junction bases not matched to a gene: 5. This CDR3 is CASSLGTGVTPLHF. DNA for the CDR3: TGTGCCAGCAGCCTGGGGACAGGGGTTACACCCCTCCACTTT.

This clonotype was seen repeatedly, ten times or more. The CDR3 DNA reads TGTGCCAGCAGCCTCCCAGCGGGGGGCACAGATACGCAGTATTTT. Translated: CASSLPAGGTDTQYF. This chain uses TRBV12-3 or TRBV12-4 with TRBJ2-3, with TRBD2 identical over 8 bases. The J segment lost 1 base and the V segment lost 6 bases, leaving 6 bases of the junction unmatched. The CDR3 is 15 residues long.

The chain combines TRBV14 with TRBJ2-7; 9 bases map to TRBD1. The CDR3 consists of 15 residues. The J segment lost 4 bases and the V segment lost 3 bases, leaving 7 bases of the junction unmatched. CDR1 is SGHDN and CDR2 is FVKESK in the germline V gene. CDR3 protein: CASSHTGTGRYEQYF. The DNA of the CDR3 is TGTGCCAGCAGCCACACCGGGACAGGGCGATACGAGCAGTACTTC.

The CDR3 here is CSVDSRGRRAFF. In nucleotides, the CDR3 is TGCAGCGTTGACTCCAGAGGCAGACGGGCTTTCTTT. The chain is built from TRBV29-1 and TRBJ1-1; D remains unclear. Trimming removed 3 bases at V and 11 bases at J, with 16 bases between. In germline, CDR1 is SQVTM, CDR2 ANQGSEA. This CDR3 contains 12 residues. The entire variable domain, with the rest obtained from reference TRBV29-1 and TRBJ1-1, is as follows: SAVISQKPSRDICQRGTSLTIQCQVDSQVTMMFWYRQQPGQSLTLIATANQGSEATYESGFVIDKFPISRPNLTFSTLTVSNMSPEDSSIYLCSVDSRGRRAFFGQGTRLTVV.

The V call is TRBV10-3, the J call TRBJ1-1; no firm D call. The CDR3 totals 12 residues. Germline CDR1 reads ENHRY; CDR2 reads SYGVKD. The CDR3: CATQNMNTEAFF. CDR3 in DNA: TGTGCAACCCAAAACATGAACACTGAAGCTTTCTTT.

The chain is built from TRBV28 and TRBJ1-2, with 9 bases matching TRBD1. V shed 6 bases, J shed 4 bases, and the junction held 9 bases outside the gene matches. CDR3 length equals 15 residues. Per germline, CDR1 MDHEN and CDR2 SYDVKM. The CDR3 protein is CASRLLRDRAYGYTF. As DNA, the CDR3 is TGTGCCAGCAGATTACTCCGGGACAGGGCCTATGGCTACACCTTC.

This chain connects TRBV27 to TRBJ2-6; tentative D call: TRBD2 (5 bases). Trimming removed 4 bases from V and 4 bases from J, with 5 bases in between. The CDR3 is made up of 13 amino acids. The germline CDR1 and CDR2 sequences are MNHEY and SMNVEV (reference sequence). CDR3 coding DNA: TGTGCCAGCAGTTGGAGGGGGGCCAACGTCCTGACTTTC. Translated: CASSWRGANVLTF.

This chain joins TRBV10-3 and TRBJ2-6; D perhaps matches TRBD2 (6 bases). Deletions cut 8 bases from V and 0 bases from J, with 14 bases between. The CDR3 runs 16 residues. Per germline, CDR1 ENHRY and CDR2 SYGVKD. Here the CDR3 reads CAILARGLSGANVLTF. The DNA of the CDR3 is TGTGCCATCCTGGCGCGGGGACTCTCTGGGGCCAACGTCCTGACTTTC.